One and the same sample provided the 21 T cell receptor beta chains below, sequenced in a study of OX40 agonist ivuxolimab in advanced cancers. Sequenced by immunoSEQ multiplex PCR; TCRdb stores in-frame clones only, minus some. The sample lists fewer than 40,000 clones, around 80% occurring once. The material was CD4+ or CD8+ T cells sorted from blood, obtained in a trial of the OX40 agonist ivuxolimab. Receptors originate from an adult with an advanced solid tumor such as melanoma, head and neck, liver or kidney cancer.

This chain joins TRBV5-1 and TRBJ2-3; weak D call: TRBD1 (6 bases). With 3 bases removed from V and 5 bases from J, the gap between germline ends came to 10 bases. This CDR3 spans 13 amino acids. Germline V gene data show CDR1 as SGHRS and CDR2 as YFSETQ. The CDR3 region is CASSSGHQDTQYF. DNA for the CDR3: TGCGCCAGCAGCTCGGGACATCAAGATACGCAGTATTTT.

V usage is TRBV18 and J usage is TRBJ2-5, with D hard to call. The J call could be wrong; TRBJ2-7 is a better fit for the DNA end. Germline V gene data show CDR1 as KGHSH and CDR2 as LQKENI. The CDR3 contains 13 residues. The CDR3 loop is CASSPSRSYEQYF. In DNA, the CDR3 is TGTGCCAGCTCACCGAGTCGATCCTACGAGCAGTACTTC.

The chain has TRBV7-8 and TRBJ2-2; no definite D call. Germline CDR1 SGHVS, CDR2 FQNEAQ. This CDR3 is built from 13 residues. V lost 5 bases and J 1 base, leaving 5 bases between the germline ends. DNA for the CDR3: TGTGCCAGCAGCGTTCTGAACACCGGGGAGCTGTTTTTT. Protein product: CASSVLNTGELFF.

The chain employs TRBV30 and TRBJ1-1; D is undetermined. Germline CDR1 GTSNPN, CDR2 SVGIG (reference sequence). V lost 4 bases to trimming and J lost 0 bases, with 15 bases between them. CDR3 length: 15 residues. The CDR3 DNA follows: TGTGCCTGGAAAAATTGGGCAGGCCTGAACACTGAAGCTTTCTTT. Translated, it gives CAWKNWAGLNTEAFF.

The chain recombines TRBV11-2 with TRBJ2-1, with D perhaps matching TRBD2 (6 bases). The CDR3 runs 14 residues. CDR1 is SGHAT and CDR2 is FQNNGV in the germline V gene. Trimming took 4 bases from V and 5 from J, leaving 12 bases between them. The CDR3 DNA reads as TGTGCCAGCAGCTCCCCCCCGGGGGACAATGAGCAGTTCTTC. Translating it yields CASSSPPGDNEQFF.

CDR3 loop: CGCGSTEAFF. CDR3 coding DNA: TGTGGTTGCGGGTCGACTGAAGCTTTCTTT. V is TRBV2 and J is TRBJ1-1; D is uncertain. Germline V CDR1 and CDR2: SNHLY, FYNNEI. The CDR3 runs 10 residues. The whole variable domain, remainder taken from reference TRBV2 and TRBJ1-1, is EPEVTQTPSHQVTQMGQEVILRCVPISNHLYFYWYRQILGQKVEFLVSFYNNEISEKSEIFDDQFSVERPDGSNFTLKIRSTKLEDSAMYFCGCGSTEAFFGQGTRLTVV.

The V gene is TRBV4-1, the J gene TRBJ1-2; D uncertain. V gave up 0 bases and J gave up 8 bases, with 19 bases separating them. Germline V gene data show CDR1 as MGHRA and CDR2 as YSYEKL. This CDR3 comprises 16 residues. CDR3 nucleotide sequence: TGCGCCAGCAGCCAAGACCAGCAGGTTCGAGTCGGCGGCTACACCTTC. This translates into CASSQDQQVRVGGYTF.

V and J are TRBV19 and TRBJ1-6; 7 nucleotides line up with TRBD1. The CDR3 runs 15 residues. Looked up from germline, CDR1 is LNHDA and CDR2 is SQIVND (reference sequence). Trimming cost V 3 bases and J 10 bases; bases outside gene matches: 9. CDR3 sequence: CASSISDRRASPLHF. In nucleotides, the CDR3 is TGTGCCAGTAGTATCTCGGACAGGAGGGCCTCACCCCTCCACTTT.

This chain connects TRBV9 to TRBJ2-3; tentatively, D is TRBD1 (5 bases). Germline CDR1 and CDR2: SGDLS and YYNGEE. V lost 0 bases to trimming and J lost 0 bases, with 8 bases between them. This CDR3 comprises 15 residues. As DNA, the CDR3 is TGTGCCAGCAGCGTAGTTTCAGGGAGCACAGATACGCAGTATTTT. Amino acid sequence: CASSVVSGSTDTQYF.

The chain links TRBV6-1 to TRBJ2-6; a possible D gene is TRBD1 (5 bases). With 8 bases removed from V and 0 bases from J, the gap between germline ends came to 11 bases. CDR1 and CDR2 (germline): MNHNS, SASEGT. The CDR3 has 15 amino acids. CDR3 sequence (DNA): TGTGCCAGCCTCACAGGTTCCTCTGGGGCCAACGTCCTGACTTTC. Amino acids: CASLTGSSGANVLTF.

This clone is categorized as medium-sized. The rearrangement links TRBV7-8 to TRBJ2-4; 11 bases match TRBD2. The germline V gene has CDR1 SGHVS and CDR2 FQNEAQ. Trimming removed 0 bases from V and 1 base from J; junction bases left unmatched: 8. The CDR3 length is 19 residues. As DNA, the CDR3 is TGTGCCAGCAGCTTAGCCCACGTTACTAGCGGGGGTGCCAAAAACATTCAGTACTTC. The encoded protein is CASSLAHVTSGGAKNIQYF. Filled out from reference TRBV7-8 and TRBJ2-4, the complete variable domain reads GAGVSQSPRYKVAKRGQDVALRCDPISGHVSLFWYQQALGQGPEFLTYFQNEAQLDKSGLPSDRFFAERPEGSVSTLKIQRTQQEDSAVYLCASSLAHVTSGGAKNIQYFGAGTRLSVL.

V usage is TRBV15 and J usage is TRBJ2-4; 8 nucleotides match TRBD1. V gave up 5 bases and J gave up 4 bases; unmatched junction bases: 4. The germline CDR1 and CDR2 sequences are LNHNV and YYDKDF (reference sequence). The CDR3 sequence is 14 residues long. The DNA of the CDR3 is TGTGCCACCAGCCCCCGGGACAGGAAAAACATTCAGTACTTC. This translates into CATSPRDRKNIQYF.

This clone has a single count. At one boundary the junction diverges from the germline segment, which might be a read error. The rearrangement uses TRBV7-9 and TRBJ2-1; the D is unclear. The CDR3 runs 12 residues. Germline values: CDR1 SEHNR, CDR2 FQNEAQ (reference sequence). CDR3 nucleotides: TGTGCCAGCAGCTTAGGCTCTTTAGACGTCCTCTTC. Translation gives CASSLGSLDVLF. Filled out from reference TRBV7-9 and TRBJ2-1, the complete variable domain reads DTGVSQNPRHKITKRGQNVTFRCDPISEHNRLYWYRQTLGQGPEFLTYFQNEAQLEKSRLLSDRFSAERPKGSFSTLEIQRTEQGDSAMYLCASSLGSLDVLFGPGTRLTVL.

V and J are TRBV6-6 and TRBJ2-3; 7 bases line up with TRBD2. This CDR3 is 16 amino acids long. The ends lost 3 bases at V and 3 bases at J; junction bases unmatched: 9. Germline V gene sequence: CDR1 MNHNY, CDR2 SVGAGI (reference sequence). Here the CDR3 DNA reads TGTGCCAGCAGTTATCTTGGCGGGAGAAGTACAGATACGCAGTATTTT. Its translation is CASSYLGGRSTDTQYF.

The chain recombines TRBV7-8 with TRBJ1-1; unclear D gene. The CDR3 contains 15 residues. Germline values: CDR1 SGHVS, CDR2 FQNEAQ. Trimming cost V 4 bases and J 1 base, with 13 bases left between them. The CDR3 DNA sequence: TGTGCCAGCAGCTCTCGGCCGGGCCCGAACACTGAAGCTTTCTTT. Its translation: CASSSRPGPNTEAFF.

The J gene is TRBJ2-5, the V gene TRBV12-5; the D gene is possibly TRBD2 (5 bases). V lost 0 bases to trimming and J lost 4 bases, with 6 bases between them. Germline V gene lookup returns CDR1 LGHNT and CDR2 FRNRAP. CDR3 length equals 13 residues. The CDR3 region is CASGLVLGETQYF. The CDR3 coding sequence is TGTGCTAGTGGTTTGGTACTAGGAGAGACCCAGTACTTC.

The rearrangement joins TRBV6-6 to TRBJ1-2; D call uncertain. The CDR3 spans 12 residues. Trimming cost V 2 bases and J 8 bases, with 9 bases left between them. Germline CDR1 and CDR2: MNHNY and SVGAGI (reference sequence). The CDR3 nucleotides read TGTGCCAGCAGTTACCCACAAGAGGGCTACACCTTC. Translation: CASSYPQEGYTF.

The chain links TRBV6-5 to TRBJ2-1; TRBD2 aligns across 9 bases. The CDR3 has 13 residues. The V and J ends lost 5 bases and 9 bases, in that order; junction bases with no gene match: 5. From germline, CDR1 is MNHEY and CDR2 SVGAGI. This CDR3 is CASSPSTSGEQFF. CDR3 nucleotide sequence: TGTGCCAGCAGTCCCTCGACTAGCGGTGAGCAGTTCTTC.

V usage is TRBV10-3 and J usage is TRBJ2-2; D is possibly TRBD1 (6 bases). The CDR3 is 14 amino acids. The ends were cut back, 6 bases at V and 2 bases at J, with 10 bases in the middle. Germline assignment: CDR1 ENHRY and CDR2 SYGVKD. CDR3 amino acids: CAISGDKNTGELFF. The DNA for the CDR3 is TGTGCCATCAGCGGGGACAAAAACACCGGGGAGCTGTTTTTT.

This chain connects TRBV2 to TRBJ2-3; D remains ambiguous. The germline V and J ends were trimmed by 4 bases and 0 bases, with 5 bases remaining between them. The CDR3 length is 13 residues. Germline V lookup: CDR1 SNHLY, CDR2 FYNNEI. CDR3 region: CASSVLSTDTQYF. The CDR3 bases are TGTGCCAGCAGTGTACTCAGCACAGATACGCAGTATTTT.

This chain uses TRBV6-5 with TRBJ1-5; D is possibly TRBD1 (5 bases). CDR3 length: 15 amino acids. The germline V gene has CDR1 MNHEY and CDR2 SVGAGI. V was cut by 5 bases and J by 7 bases, with 18 bases left in between. The CDR3 protein is CASSLARGTGQPQHF. The CDR3 region has the DNA TGTGCCAGCAGTCTCGCGAGGGGAACGGGACAGCCCCAGCATTTT.